This TCR beta chain was sequenced during a study of regulatory T cells in long-lasting Graves disease. Time point described: newly diagnosed GD, antithyroid drugs for less than 3 months. The TCR library used RNA extracted from PBMCs. This clonotype was counted many times. The CDR3 extends over 15 amino acids. For TCR beta, libraries came from iRepertoire HTBI primers and Arm-PCR of CDR3 regions. TCRdb recomputed calls from the multiplex PCR reads with MiXCR, one row per CDR3 protein. This sample has 400,000 to 500,000 distinct CDR3 sequences, with more than 12% found just once. This sample was shared with a second study, whose subject was T cells in Graves' hyperthyroidism and ophthalmopathy.

The rearrangement links TRBV12-3 or TRBV12-4 to TRBJ2-2, with 10 bases that match TRBD2. Sequencing was performed on peripheral blood mononuclear cells (PBMCs), taken at new diagnosis, from a patient treated with antithyroid drugs. The TCR comes from a woman aged 25-40 years with Graves disease. The CDR3 coding sequence is TGTGTCGAGGGGTTAGCGGGAGGCCCCACCGGGGAGCTGTTTTTT. Translation gives CVEGLAGGPTGELFF.